Each of the 11 T cell receptor beta chains below was sequenced from the same sample in a study of T-cell reconstitution after alpha-beta-depleted transplantation in children. Unique molecular identifiers were used in preparing the TCRbeta library. TCRdb reanalysed the PCR reads using MiXCR and keeps one entry per CDR3 protein. The sample holds about 300,000 distinct CDR3 sequences, 10% seen once. The sample in question was PBMCs, obtained before TCRalphabeta/CD19-depleted stem cell transplant. These receptors all come from a boy in the first two years of life with acute myeloid leukemia, due to receive a stem cell transplant.

This clonotype occurred a few times. The CDR3 bases are TGTGCCAGCAGCTTAGTGGCGGGCCGAGTTGAGCAGTTCTTC. This encodes CASSLVAGRVEQFF. The genes are TRBV7-3 and TRBJ2-1, with a tentative D call TRBD2 (5 bases). Trimming removed 2 bases at V and 9 bases at J, with 14 bases between. CDR3 length: 14 amino acids. Germline V lookup: CDR1 SGHTA, CDR2 FQGTGA.

In this sample, this clonotype turned up many times. This sequence joins TRBV6-1 and TRBJ2-1, with 8 bases lining up with TRBD2. Germline lookup yields CDR1 MNHNS and CDR2 SASEGT. CDR3 length: 14 amino acids. The ends lost 6 bases at V and 3 bases at J; junction bases unmatched: 4. This CDR3 is CASSPGLGYNEQFF. The CDR3 region has the DNA TGTGCCAGCAGCCCGGGACTAGGCTACAATGAGCAGTTCTTC.

The rearrangement uses TRBV20-1 and TRBJ2-7; 12 nucleotides align to TRBD2. Germline V gene lookup returns CDR1 DFQATT and CDR2 SNEGSKA (reference sequence). J gave up 0 bases and V 1 base, and 4 bases lay outside the gene matches. The CDR3 length is 16 residues. CDR3: CSARGTSGVSSYEQYF. CDR3 DNA: TGCAGTGCTAGAGGGACTAGCGGGGTAAGCTCCTACGAGCAGTACTTC.

V usage is TRBV20-1 and J usage is TRBJ2-5; possible D gene TRBD2, 5 bases. Trimming shortened V by 0 bases and J by 2 bases, and 10 bases separated the two germline ends. The CDR3 runs to 14 residues. Looked up from germline, CDR1 is DFQATT and CDR2 is SNEGSKA (reference sequence). CDR3 sequence reads: CSARDQRLQETQYF. The CDR3, as DNA: TGCAGTGCTAGAGATCAGCGGCTACAAGAGACCCAGTACTTC.

This clonotype was picked up many times. The chain combines TRBV25-1 with TRBJ2-1; a weak D match, TRBD1 (5 bases). The germline V gene has CDR1 MGHDK and CDR2 SYGVNS. This CDR3 has 14 amino acids. The germline V and J ends were trimmed by 7 bases and 8 bases, with 18 bases remaining between them. The CDR3: CASKGIQGRHEQFF. The CDR3 DNA follows: TGTGCCAGCAAAGGAATCCAGGGAAGGCATGAGCAGTTCTTC.

This clonotype was detected many times. The chain links TRBV4-2 to TRBJ2-6; the D gene is possibly TRBD2 (5 bases). Germline V gene lookup returns CDR1 LGHNA and CDR2 YNFKEQ. V lost 0 bases, J lost 1 base, and 10 bases lay in between. This CDR3 spans 17 amino acids. CDR3 DNA: TGTGCCAGCAGCCAAGATGGGAGTCAATCTGGGGCCAACGTCCTGACTTTC. Its protein is CASSQDGSQSGANVLTF.

In this sample, this clonotype turned up a few times. The chain has TRBV20-1 and TRBJ2-4; D ambiguous. Trimming took 1 base from V and 5 from J, leaving 9 bases between them. This CDR3 is 13 amino acids long. The germline V gene has CDR1 DFQATT and CDR2 SNEGSKA (reference sequence). The CDR3 nucleotides read TGCAGTGCTAGAGTAAACAACGAAAACATTCAGTACTTC. Encoded protein: CSARVNNENIQYF.

The chain is built from TRBV3-1 and TRBJ2-3; 8 bases match TRBD2. The germline V gene encodes CDR1 LGHDT and CDR2 YNNKEL (reference sequence). V gave up 5 bases and J gave up 3 bases; unmatched junction bases: 10. The CDR3 loop spans 16 amino acids. The CDR3 DNA is TGTGCCAGCAGCTTTCAGCGGGAGACGGGGACAGATACGCAGTATTTT. Protein product: CASSFQRETGTDTQYF.

This clonotype was observed a few times. The chain combines TRBV4-2 with TRBJ2-7; 9 bases line up with TRBD2. In germline, CDR1 is LGHNA, CDR2 YNFKEQ. With 4 bases clipped from V and 3 bases from J, the junction kept 4 bases outside the gene matches. This CDR3 region has 14 residues. DNA for the CDR3: TGTGCCAGCAGCCGGACTAGCGAAAGCTACGAGCAGTACTTC. It translates to CASSRTSESYEQYF.

This clonotype has at least ten counts. The chain joins TRBV5-1 to TRBJ1-3; D remains unclear. Germline V CDR1 and CDR2: SGHRS, YFSETQ. V lost 0 bases and J lost 3, with 10 bases in between. CDR3 size: 15 residues. The CDR3 is CASSLAAGNGNTIYF. The CDR3 DNA follows: TGCGCCAGCAGCTTGGCCGCCGGGAATGGAAACACCATATATTTT.

The sample holds many counts of this clonotype. This chain connects TRBV7-8 to TRBJ2-5, with 9 bases lining up with TRBD2. Germline CDR1 is SGHVS and CDR2 is FQNEAQ. The CDR3 runs 13 residues. V shed 4 bases and J 6 bases; nucleotides not matched to a gene: 3. CDR3 coding DNA: TGTGCCAGCAGCTCTAGCGGGGCGAAGACCCAGTACTTC. Translated: CASSSSGAKTQYF.